The clone carrying this TCR beta chain appeared a few times. The antigen is undetermined. This specimen comes from a study of cytomegalovirus exposure and HLA in healthy donors. The primer mix had 60 Vbeta and 13 Jbeta primers. The repertoire was sequenced with immunoSEQ multiplex PCR; TCRdb's copy has only in-frame clones and lacks some. The sample holds approximately 100,000 clones, 60% to 85% seen once. Study findings and constraints: In vitro testing confirmed a few CMV-associated chains as specific for CMV antigens. Analysis was performed later, and it showed HLA-associated TCR beta chains to be more clonally expanded than equally common others. Later analysis showed most CMV-associated TCR beta chains appearing HLA-restricted.

Per germline, CDR1 DFQATT and CDR2 SNEGSKA (reference sequence). With 5 bases removed from V and 7 bases from J, the gap between germline ends came to 8 bases. This CDR3 is 10 amino acids long. The chain recombines TRBV20-1 with TRBJ1-1; D is uncertain. The sequence derives from a female donor in good health and CMV-seronegative. The sequencing input was PBMCs. CDR3 region: CSARGNEAFF. The CDR3 DNA follows: TGCAGTGCTCGCGGGAATGAAGCTTTCTTT.